The next 30 T cell receptor beta chains were all read from a single sample in a study of blood T cell repertoires in COVID-19. Libraries were prepared by immunoSEQ multiplex PCR; TCRdb keeps only in-frame clonotypes and omits some of them. Of 110,000 or so clones listed, 82% are singletons. Sequencing was performed on peripheral blood. The receptors come from a human donor in a cohort sampled during active COVID-19.

V is TRBV9 and J is TRBJ2-7; the match to TRBD1 covers 9 bases. Germline loops: CDR1 SGDLS, CDR2 YYNGEE. This CDR3 contains 15 residues. The V gene end was trimmed by 0 bases and the J gene end by 3 bases; junction bases not matched to a gene: 4. CDR3 nucleotide sequence: TGTGCCAGCAGCGTAGGGACAGGGGCCAGCTACGAGCAGTACTTC. It is translated as CASSVGTGASYEQYF.

The V call is TRBV10-2, the J call TRBJ2-1; 11 bases map to TRBD2. This CDR3 has 16 residues. The germline V gene has CDR1 WSHSY and CDR2 SAAADI. The V segment lost 7 bases and the J segment 9 bases; nucleotides outside the gene matches: 14. The CDR3 here is CASTVAGGPKRGEQFF. Written as DNA, the CDR3 is TGCGCCAGCACGGTAGCGGGGGGGCCGAAGAGGGGTGAGCAGTTCTTC.

DNA for the CDR3: TGTGCCACGTTGGACAGGGGGCAGGAAAAACTGTTTTTT. This translates into CATLDRGQEKLFF. The chain has TRBV15 and TRBJ1-4; TRBD1 matches at 11 bases. This CDR3 spans 13 amino acids. CDR1 LNHNV and CDR2 YYDKDF come from the germline V gene (reference sequence). After removal of 9 bases from V and 8 bases from J, the junction contained 5 bases not matched to a gene.

This clone occurred a few times. V gene TRBV19 combines with J gene TRBJ1-5, with D unresolved. This CDR3 is 11 amino acids long. Germline-derived CDR1 and CDR2 are LNHDA and SQIVND (reference sequence). Trimming shortened V by 8 bases and J by 12 bases, and 14 bases separated the two germline ends. The CDR3 region has the DNA TGTGCCAGTGGGCTCCAAGAGAACCAGCATTTT. Its protein product is CASGLQENQHF.

The chain joins TRBV10-2 to TRBJ1-6; 7 bases fit TRBD1. This CDR3 has 16 residues. CDR1 and CDR2 (germline): WSHSY, SAAADI. The V segment lost 3 bases and the J segment 1 base; nucleotides outside the gene matches: 3. The CDR3 region has the DNA TGCGCCAGCAGTGAATTGGGACAGTCCTATAATTCACCCCTCCACTTT. This codes for CASSELGQSYNSPLHF.

This clone turned up a few times. The rearrangement uses TRBV4-1 and TRBJ2-7, with a possible D match to TRBD2 (5 bases). Per germline, CDR1 MGHRA and CDR2 YSYEKL. Trimming took 1 base from V and 5 from J, leaving 9 bases between them. CDR3 length: 13 amino acids. The DNA of the CDR3 is TGCGCCAGCAGCCAAGGGGCGGAGGACGAGCAGTACTTC. This sequence encodes CASSQGAEDEQYF.

This chain connects TRBV3-1 (or the pseudogene TRBV3-2) to TRBJ2-7; 8 nucleotides agree with TRBD2. Per germline, CDR1 LGHDT and CDR2 YNNKEL (reference sequence). V was pared by 7 bases and J by 1 base, with 12 bases of the junction left unmatched. This CDR3 has 16 amino acids. The CDR3 region has the DNA TGTGCCAGCACCTCTCTCGGACTAGCCGCGTCCTACGAGCAGTACTTC. Protein: CASTSLGLAASYEQYF.

The chain couples TRBV3-1 (or the pseudogene TRBV3-2) to TRBJ2-2, with TRBD2 matching 7 bases. The CDR3 totals 18 residues. Trimming at V came to 3 bases and at J to 4 bases, leaving 14 bases not matched to a gene. CDR1 and CDR2 from the germline V gene are LGHDT and YNNKEL (reference sequence). CDR3 nucleotides: TGTGCCAGCAGCCAGGGAATTAGCGGGTCCCGAGGCACCGGGGAGCTGTTTTTT. This codes for CASSQGISGSRGTGELFF.

The V call is TRBV28, the J call TRBJ2-2, with TRBD2 matching over 10 bases. The J segment lost 0 bases and the V segment lost 5 bases, leaving 3 bases of the junction unmatched. This CDR3 has 16 residues. Looked up from germline, CDR1 is MDHEN and CDR2 is SYDVKM. CDR3 nucleotides: TGTGCCAGCAGTCGTACTAGCGGGGCGAACACCGGGGAGCTGTTTTTT. Amino acids: CASSRTSGANTGELFF. The whole variable domain, filled in from reference TRBV28 and TRBJ2-2, reads DVKVTQSSRYLVKRTGEKVFLECVQDMDHENMFWYRQDPGLGLRLIYFSYDVKMKEKGDIPEGYSVSREKKERFSLILESASTNQTSMYLCASSRTSGANTGELFFGEGSRLTVL.

This clone was recorded a few times. The V and J genes are TRBV6-2 or TRBV6-3 and TRBJ2-7; TRBD2 might be the D (5 bases). The V end was cut by 2 bases, the J end by 0 bases, with 8 bases between. Germline CDR1 MNHEY, CDR2 SVGEGT. CDR3 length: 14 amino acids. CDR3 nucleotides: TGTGCCAGCAGTTACGATGGGAGCTCCTACGAGCAGTACTTC. It yields the protein CASSYDGSSYEQYF.

This chain connects TRBV24-1 to TRBJ1-2; 7 bases agree with TRBD1. Germline CDR1 KGHDR, CDR2 SFDVKD. V was clipped by 9 bases and J by 4 bases; unmatched bases: 13. This CDR3 comprises 15 residues. The CDR3: CATQGWTGEFYGYTF. CDR3 bases: TGTGCCACCCAAGGCTGGACAGGAGAATTCTATGGCTACACCTTC.

The V call is TRBV5-6, the J call TRBJ1-2; 7 bases line up with TRBD1. The CDR3 extends over 14 amino acids. With 0 bases clipped from V and 3 bases from J, the junction kept 2 bases outside the gene matches. CDR1 is SGHDT and CDR2 is YYEEEE in the germline V gene. CDR3 sequence: CASSLVGTDYGYTF. CDR3 bases: TGTGCCAGCAGCTTGGTGGGGACAGACTATGGCTACACCTTC.

This chain's CDR3 is CASSLARGAVGTDTQYF. The CDR3 bases are TGTGCCAGCAGCTTAGCGCGGGGGGCCGTCGGCACAGATACGCAGTATTTT. The rearrangement uses TRBV7-9 and TRBJ2-3, with 8 bases lining up with TRBD2. J was trimmed by 1 base and V by 0 bases; bases with no gene match: 6. The CDR3 totals 17 residues. CDR1 SEHNR and CDR2 FQNEAQ come from the germline V gene (reference sequence). The variable domain in full, with the rest retrieved from reference TRBV7-9 and TRBJ2-3, is DTGVSQNPRHKITKRGQNVTFRCDPISEHNRLYWYRQTLGQGPEFLTYFQNEAQLEKSRLLSDRFSAERPKGSFSTLEIQRTEQGDSAMYLCASSLARGAVGTDTQYFGPGTRLTVL.

The genes are TRBV6-5 and TRBJ2-3; D possibly corresponds to TRBD1 (6 bases). Germline assignment: CDR1 MNHEY and CDR2 SVGAGI. CDR3 size: 16 residues. Trimming took 0 bases from V and 2 from J, leaving 12 bases between them. CDR3 protein: CASSYSGGGFTDTQYF. The CDR3 nucleotides are TGTGCCAGCAGTTACTCGGGTGGGGGCTTCACAGATACGCAGTATTTT.

The chain combines TRBV7-9 with TRBJ1-1, with unresolved D. The V gene's germline CDR1 is SEHNR and CDR2 FQNEAQ (reference sequence). CDR3 length: 13 residues. The V end lost 6 bases, the J end lost 6 bases, and 14 bases lay between the germline ends. CDR3 region: CASSYEGASEAFF. The CDR3 DNA reads TGTGCCAGCAGTTACGAGGGCGCATCTGAAGCTTTCTTT.

This chain links TRBV24-1 with TRBJ2-7, with D tentatively TRBD2 (7 bases). The CDR3 totals 16 residues. V lost 5 bases, J lost 3 bases, and 19 bases lay in between. CDR1 is KGHDR, CDR2 SFDVKD, per germline. The CDR3 DNA is TGTGCCACCAGTGGGGGAGGGGGGGCGCTTAGCTACGAGCAGTACTTC. This codes for CATSGGGGALSYEQYF.

The gene calls are TRBV4-1 and TRBJ2-3; TRBD2 matches at 10 bases. Unmatched junction bases numbered 2, after V lost 3 bases and J lost 2 bases. CDR1 is MGHRA and CDR2 is YSYEKL in the germline V gene. This CDR3 is 15 amino acids long. The CDR3 nucleotides read TGCGCCAGCAGCCACAGCGGGGGGGCCACAGATACGCAGTATTTT. Protein product: CASSHSGGATDTQYF.

This sequence joins TRBV2 and TRBJ1-1, with TRBD1 identical over 8 bases. This CDR3 spans 14 amino acids. Germline CDR1 is SNHLY and CDR2 is FYNNEI. V was pared by 4 bases and J by 3 bases, with 4 bases of the junction left unmatched. Here the CDR3 DNA reads TGTGCCAGCAGTGGACAGGGGTGGGACACTGAAGCTTTCTTT. This translates into CASSGQGWDTEAFF.

CDR3 bases: TGTGCCAGCAGTTACCCCGGGGCCGCCGGGAGCCGGGAGCAGTACTTC. It translates to CASSYPGAAGSREQYF. The chain has TRBV6-6 and TRBJ2-7, with D perhaps matching TRBD2 (6 bases). This CDR3 comprises 16 residues. The V end lost 2 bases, the J end lost 7 bases, and 21 bases lay between the germline ends. Germline lookup yields CDR1 MNHNY and CDR2 SVGAGI (reference sequence).

Points on this clone: The same CDR3 is also encoded by other DNA sequences in this sample. The chain couples TRBV5-1 to TRBJ2-3; TRBD1 aligns across 7 bases. Germline V gene lookup returns CDR1 SGHRS and CDR2 YFSETQ. Unmatched junction bases numbered 2, after V lost 0 bases and J lost 4 bases. CDR3 length: 14 residues. The CDR3 loop reads CASSLGQGADTQYF. Written as DNA, the CDR3 is TGCGCCAGCAGCTTGGGACAGGGTGCAGATACGCAGTATTTT.

V gene TRBV28 combines with J gene TRBJ1-2; D remains unclear. V was pared by 2 bases and J by 4 bases, with 14 bases between. CDR1 and CDR2 (germline): MDHEN, SYDVKM. There are 15 residues in the CDR3. As DNA, the CDR3 is TGTGCCAGCAGTTTACACCTTCAGGAACTCTATGGCTACACCTTC. It is translated as CASSLHLQELYGYTF.

This chain joins TRBV6-5 and TRBJ2-1; 10 bases line up with TRBD2. From germline, CDR1 is MNHEY and CDR2 SVGAGI. With V trimmed by 11 bases and J by 7 bases, 14 bases remained unmatched. This CDR3 spans 15 amino acids. The CDR3 is CASQGGAGGRNEQFF. CDR3 nucleotides: TGTGCCTCACAGGGAGGAGCGGGGGGGAGAAATGAGCAGTTCTTC.

The chain carries TRBV5-6 and TRBJ1-3; 8 positions match TRBD1. The CDR3 runs to 15 residues. Germline V gene data show CDR1 as SGHDT and CDR2 as YYEEEE. Losses at the gene ends were 5 bases for V and 0 bases for J; bases not matched to a gene: 4. The CDR3 reads CASSPGQASGNTIYF. CDR3 DNA sequence: TGTGCCAGCAGTCCGGGACAGGCCTCTGGAAACACCATATATTTT. The variable domain in full, with the rest retrieved from reference TRBV5-6 and TRBJ1-3, is DAGVTQSPTHLIKTRGQQVTLRCSPKSGHDTVSWYQQALGQGPQFIFQYYEEEERQRGNFPDRFSGHQFPNYSSELNVNALLLGDSALYLCASSPGQASGNTIYFGEGSWLTVV.

The chain recombines TRBV7-2 with TRBJ2-1; TRBD1 agrees at 10 bases. Trimming took 5 bases from V and 4 from J; bases not matched to a gene: 8. In germline, CDR1 is SGHTA, CDR2 FQGNSA. The CDR3 covers 16 residues. The chain's CDR3 is CASSLTGTGAYNEQFF. The CDR3 nucleotides are TGTGCCAGCAGCCTGACCGGGACAGGGGCATACAATGAGCAGTTCTTC.

The J gene is TRBJ2-5, the V gene TRBV6-5; D might be TRBD2 (5 bases). The V end lost 6 bases, the J end lost 8 bases, and 13 bases lay between the germline ends. CDR3 length: 12 amino acids. Germline V gene lookup returns CDR1 MNHEY and CDR2 SVGAGI. In DNA form, the CDR3 reads TGTGCCAGCAGAGCCCTCGGAGGAACCCAGTACTTC. Translating gives CASRALGGTQYF.

The chain has TRBV25-1 and TRBJ2-3; 12 bases line up with TRBD2. This CDR3 is 17 amino acids long. Germline V gene lookup returns CDR1 MGHDK and CDR2 SYGVNS. J gave up 3 bases and V 0 bases, and 4 bases lay outside the gene matches. The CDR3 coding sequence is TGTGCCAGCAGTGAATATGCTAGCGGGGGGGCTACAGATACGCAGTATTTT. This sequence encodes CASSEYASGGATDTQYF.

The chain combines TRBV5-1 with TRBJ1-4, with 8 bases that match TRBD1. The CDR3 is 15 amino acids. Germline V gene sequence: CDR1 SGHRS, CDR2 YFSETQ. V trimming: 4 bases; J trimming: 3 bases; junction bases outside the gene matches: 5. CDR3 sequence reads: CASSPPGQANEKLFF. DNA of the CDR3: TGCGCCAGCAGCCCACCGGGACAGGCTAATGAAAAACTGTTTTTT.

The chain links TRBV5-4 to TRBJ2-1; D possibly corresponds to TRBD2 (6 bases). The length of the CDR3 is 13 residues. CDR1 and CDR2 from the germline V gene are SGHNT and YYREEE (reference sequence). Trimming left V 5 bases short and J 8 bases short, with 14 bases between. CDR3 nucleotide sequence: TGTGCCAGCAGTCCACTCCTAGCGCATGAGCAGTTCTTC. This translates into CASSPLLAHEQFF. Supplemented by reference TRBV5-4 and TRBJ2-1, the full variable domain reads ETGVTQSPTHLIKTRGQQVTLRCSSQSGHNTVSWYQQALGQGPQFIFQYYREEENGRGNFPPRFSGLQFPNYSSELNVNALELDDSALYLCASSPLLAHEQFFGPGTRLTVL.

The rearrangement links TRBV6-1 to TRBJ1-2; D call uncertain. CDR3 size: 13 residues. CDR1 and CDR2 from the germline V gene are MNHNS and SASEGT. V lost 3 bases and J 4 bases, leaving 9 bases between the germline ends. The CDR3, as DNA: TGTGCCAGCAGTGACGGAGGAATCTATGGCTACACCTTC. The encoded protein is CASSDGGIYGYTF.

The V call is TRBV7-2, the J call TRBJ2-4; 9 nucleotides agree with TRBD1. Germline values: CDR1 SGHTA, CDR2 FQGNSA. CDR3 length equals 16 residues. The J segment lost 9 bases and the V segment lost 3 bases, leaving 12 bases of the junction unmatched. This chain's CDR3 is CASSLSRQGVGGIQYF. The CDR3 coding sequence is TGTGCCAGCAGCTTGTCCCGACAGGGGGTAGGAGGCATTCAGTACTTC.